These T cell receptor beta chains were read from a single sample in a study of T cell changes during pregnancy in multiple sclerosis. Assay used: immunoSEQ multiplex PCR; TCRdb lists only in-frame clones, some missing. The sample shows tens of thousands of clones, nearly 95% of them seen only once. Sequences were derived from CD4+ T cells from peripheral blood mononuclear cells, sampled in the first trimester of pregnancy. The receptors originated from a female donor with multiple sclerosis, enrolled in a pregnancy study. CDR3s include the opening cysteine and the closing phenylalanine or tryptophan. D genes are given only for firm matches. Clone size is given for some rows only: seen once, a few or many times, or a class if the clone is expanded.

>TRBD2|TRBJ2-1|NA|TRBV19
TGTGCCAGTAGGCGGGGGGGCCGTATTGAGCAGTTCTTC
CASRRGGRIEQFF
>NA|TRBJ2-1|NA|TRBV10-3
TGTGCCATTAGCCCCGAGGCAGTCTACAATGAGCAGTTCTTC
CAISPEAVYNEQFF
>NA|TRBJ2-1|NA|TRBV7-2
TGTGCCAGCAGCTTAGATTACAACAATGAGCAGTTCTTC
CASSLDYNNEQFF
>NA|TRBJ1-6|NA|TRBV6-5
TGTGCCAGCAGTCCCGACAGCTTACCCCGGTCCCTCCACTTT
CASSPDSLPRSLHF
>NA|TRBJ2-7|once|TRBV2
TGTGCCAGCAGTCCACAAGACAGGTCCTACGAGCAGTACTTC
CASSPQDRSYEQYF
>NA|TRBJ2-3|NA|TRBV5-1
TGCGCCAGCAGCTTGGACGGGACTAGCACAGATACGCAGTATTTT
CASSLDGTSTDTQYF
>NA|TRBJ1-4|NA|TRBV27
TGTGCCAGCAGTTTATTAGGGGCGGGGGAAAAACTGTTTTTT
CASSLLGAGEKLFF
>NA|TRBJ1-5|NA|TRBV27
TGTGCCAGCAGTTTATCACAGGTCCGCAATCAGCCCCAGCATTTT
CASSLSQVRNQPQHF
>TRBD1|TRBJ1-5|NA|TRBV27
TGTGCCAGCAGTACCGGACAGGGGCCAAATCAGCCCCAGCATTTT
CASSTGQGPNQPQHF
>NA|TRBJ1-6|NA|TRBV27
TGTGCCAGCACTCCCGCGGGCCGGGCTTCACCCCTCCACTTT
CASTPAGRASPLHF
>NA|TRBJ1-2|once|TRBV6-5
TGTGCCAGCACCCACCTTGGGGAGGGCTACACCTTC
CASTHLGEGYTF
>NA|TRBJ2-5|once|TRBV5-1
TGCGCCAGCAGCTCCACAGGCGGCGTTAGGCAAGAGACCCAGTACTTC
CASSSTGGVRQETQYF
>TRBD1|TRBJ2-1|NA|TRBV4-1
TGCGCCAGCACCCCCCCGGGGCGGGACAGGTCAAATGAGCAGTTCTTC
CASTPPGRDRSNEQFF
>TRBD2|TRBJ2-5|NA|TRBV18
TGTGCCAGCTCACCCGTAGCGGGGACGTACCAAGAGACCCAGTACTTC
CASSPVAGTYQETQYF
>NA|TRBJ1-6|NA|TRBV19
TGTGCCAGTAGTCCAGACAGCCAGAGCTCCTATAATTCACCCCTCCACTTT
CASSPDSQSSYNSPLHF
>NA|TRBJ2-7|NA|TRBV30
TGTGCCTGGGCGCAACTAGACCCGTTCTACGAGCAGTACTTC
CAWAQLDPFYEQYF
>NA|TRBJ2-7|NA|TRBV14
TGTGCCAGCAGCCGTCGGGACTTCTCCTACGAGCAGTACTTC
CASSRRDFSYEQYF
>NA|TRBJ1-1|NA|TRBV5-6
TGTGCCAGCAGCTTTCTCGCGATTTCTTACACTGAAGCTTTCTTT
CASSFLAISYTEAFF
>NA|TRBJ2-3|once|TRBV6-1
TGTGCCAGCAGTGAACAGGGCACTAGCACAGATACGCAGTATTTT
CASSEQGTSTDTQYF
>NA|TRBJ1-6|NA|TRBV4-2
TGTGCCAGCAGCCAAGATTTTGAAGGGGTTCGCGCCTATAATTCACCCCTCCACTTT
CASSQDFEGVRAYNSPLHF
>TRBD1|TRBJ1-1|NA|TRBV5-4
TGTGCCACTGACGGGCAGGGGGAGACTGAAGCTTTCTTT
CATDGQGETEAFF
>TRBD1|TRBJ1-4|NA|TRBV30
TGTGCCTGGAGTGGGACAGGGAAGAGTGAAAAACTGTTTTTT
CAWSGTGKSEKLFF
>NA|TRBJ2-7|NA|TRBV7-6
TGTGCCAGCAGCTTAGGAGGCGGGCGGGCCTACGAGCAGTACTTC
CASSLGGGRAYEQYF
>TRBD2|TRBJ2-7|NA|TRBV7-6
TGTGCCAGCAGCCCATTGCGGGGGGGCCAATTGAACGAGCAGTACTTC
CASSPLRGGQLNEQYF
>TRBD2|TRBJ2-5|NA|TRBV5-4
TGTGCCAGCAGCTTGGAGTATCCCACTAGCGGGCAAGAGACCCAGTACTTC
CASSLEYPTSGQETQYF
>TRBD1|TRBJ1-2|NA|TRBV5-1
TGCGCCAGCAGCTTGGTGCGGACAGGGGATGGCTACACCTTC
CASSLVRTGDGYTF
>NA|TRBJ1-1|NA|TRBV19
TGTGCCAGTAGTATCCAGGGGTCTGAAGCTTTCTTT
CASSIQGSEAFF
>TRBD1|TRBJ1-2|NA|TRBV6-5
TGTGCCAGCAGTTACGGACAGGGGAAGGACTATGGCTACACCTTC
CASSYGQGKDYGYTF
>NA|TRBJ1-3|NA|TRBV11-2
TGTGCCAGCAGCTTAGGGAGTGGAAACACCATATATTTT
CASSLGSGNTIYF
>NA|TRBJ1-1|NA|TRBV30
TGTGCCTGGGGACAGCTGATGAACACTGAAGCTTTCTTT
CAWGQLMNTEAFF
>NA|TRBJ2-7|NA|TRBV7-3
TGTGCCAGCAGCTTACGGGCAGGGGAATCCTACGAGCAGTACTTC
CASSLRAGESYEQYF
>NA|TRBJ1-2|NA|TRBV2
TGTGCCAGCCTATTGGGAGGGACCTATGGCTACACCTTC
CASLLGGTYGYTF
>TRBD2|TRBJ2-3|NA|TRBV19
TGTGCCAGTAGTATCGGACTAGCGGGGGGCCTGGTTGCAGATACGCAGTATTTT
CASSIGLAGGLVADTQYF
>NA|TRBJ1-1|NA|TRBV27
TGTGCCAGCAGTTATAGAGGGGGAGAAACTGAAGCTTTCTTT
CASSYRGGETEAFF
>TRBD2|TRBJ2-3|NA|TRBV7-9
TGTGCCAGCAGCTTATCGCGGGGGGGTGGGGATACGCAGTATTTT
CASSLSRGGGDTQYF